This T cell receptor beta chain was found in a study of shared clonotypes between healthy human individuals. CDR1 is SGHRS, CDR2 YFSETQ, per germline. Trimming cost V 4 bases and J 4 bases, with 20 bases left between them. The CDR3 is made up of 16 amino acids. Sequencing was at deep level. Sequenced by immunoSEQ multiplex PCR; TCRdb stores in-frame clones only, minus some. This table has 2,500,000 or so clones, roughly 92% appearing once. This clonotype originated in a young man in good health. The sequencing input was naive CD4+ T cells sorted from blood. Regarding subset: CD45RA+ positively selected. The genes are TRBV5-1 and TRBJ1-2, with no clear D. The CDR3 DNA reads as TGCGCCAGCAGCACCGGAAGGCTAGGGCATCCCTATGGCTACACCTTC. Translating gives CASSTGRLGHPYGYTF.